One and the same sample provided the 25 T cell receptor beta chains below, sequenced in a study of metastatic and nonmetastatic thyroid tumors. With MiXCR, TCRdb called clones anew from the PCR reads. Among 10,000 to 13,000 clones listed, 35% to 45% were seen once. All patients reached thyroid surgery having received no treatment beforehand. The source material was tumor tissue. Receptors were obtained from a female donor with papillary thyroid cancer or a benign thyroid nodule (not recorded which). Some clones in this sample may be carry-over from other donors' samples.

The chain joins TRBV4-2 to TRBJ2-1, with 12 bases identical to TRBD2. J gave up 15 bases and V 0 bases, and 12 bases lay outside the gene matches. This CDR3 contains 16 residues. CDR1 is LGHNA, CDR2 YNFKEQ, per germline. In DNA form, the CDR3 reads TGTGCCAGCAGCCAAGATCCCGGGGCTAGCGGGAGGGCTTGGTTCTTC. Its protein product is CASSQDPGASGRAWFF.

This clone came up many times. The CDR3 nucleotides are TGTGCCAGCAGTACCGGGACAGGGGAAGACAATGAGCAGTTCTTC. It specifies CASSTGTGEDNEQFF. This sequence joins TRBV6-1 and TRBJ2-1; 10 bases align to TRBD1. V dropped 5 bases and J dropped 5; count of bases not matched to a gene: 6. The germline V gene has CDR1 MNHNS and CDR2 SASEGT. This CDR3 spans 15 amino acids.

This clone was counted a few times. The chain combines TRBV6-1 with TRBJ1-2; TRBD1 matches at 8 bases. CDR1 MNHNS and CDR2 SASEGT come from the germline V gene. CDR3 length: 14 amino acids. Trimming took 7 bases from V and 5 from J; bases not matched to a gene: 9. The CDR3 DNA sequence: TGTGCCAGCATTCCGGACAGGGCGAGATATGGCTACACCTTC. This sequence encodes CASIPDRARYGYTF.

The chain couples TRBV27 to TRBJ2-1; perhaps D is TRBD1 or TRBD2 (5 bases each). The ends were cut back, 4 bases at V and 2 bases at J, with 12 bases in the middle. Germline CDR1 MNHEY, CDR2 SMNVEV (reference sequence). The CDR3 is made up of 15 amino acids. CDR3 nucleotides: TGTGCCAGCAGTTCAGACAGCGGCCCCTACAATGAGCAGTTCTTC. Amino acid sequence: CASSSDSGPYNEQFF.

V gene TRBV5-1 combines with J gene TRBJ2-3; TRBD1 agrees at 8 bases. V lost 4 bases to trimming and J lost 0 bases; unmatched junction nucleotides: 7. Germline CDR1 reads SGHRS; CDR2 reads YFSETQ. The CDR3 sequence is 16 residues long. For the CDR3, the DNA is TGCGCCAGCAGCACCCGGACAGGGACTAGCACAGATACGCAGTATTTT. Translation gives CASSTRTGTSTDTQYF. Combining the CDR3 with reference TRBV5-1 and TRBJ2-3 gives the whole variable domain KAGVTQTPRYLIKTRGQQVTLSCSPISGHRSVSWYQQTPGQGLQFLFEYFSETQRNKGNFPGRFSGRQFSNSRSEMNVSTLELGDSALYLCASSTRTGTSTDTQYFGPGTRLTVL.

The CDR3 DNA reads as TGTGCCAGCAGCTTTTCCCCAGGGGAGCGCGGCACTGAAGCTTTCTTT. This gives the protein CASSFSPGERGTEAFF. The chain has TRBV7-8 and TRBJ1-1, with a possible D match to TRBD1 (6 bases). The CDR3 totals 16 residues. Trimming shortened V by 3 bases and J by 4 bases, and 18 bases separated the two germline ends. Germline V gives CDR1 SGHVS, CDR2 FQNEAQ.

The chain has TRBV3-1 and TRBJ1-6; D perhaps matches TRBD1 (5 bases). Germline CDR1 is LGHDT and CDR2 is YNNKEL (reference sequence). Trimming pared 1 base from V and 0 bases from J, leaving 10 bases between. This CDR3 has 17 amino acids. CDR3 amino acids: CASSQGGSRSYNSPLHF. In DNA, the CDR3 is TGTGCCAGCAGCCAAGGGGGCTCGCGCTCCTATAATTCACCCCTCCACTTT.

The CDR3, as DNA: TGCGCCAGCAGTCGCGCAAGCGGACTAGCGGGAAACACCGGGGAGCTGTTTTTT. Amino acid sequence: CASSRASGLAGNTGELFF. V usage is TRBV5-1 and J usage is TRBJ2-2; TRBD2 agrees at 12 bases. Trimming took 5 bases from V and 2 from J; bases not matched to a gene: 10. Germline CDR1 is SGHRS and CDR2 is YFSETQ. CDR3 length equals 18 residues.

The DNA of the CDR3 is TGTGCCAGCAGTGAAGGGTCTGGGGCCGGAACCGAGCAGTACTTC. Protein sequence: CASSEGSGAGTEQYF. V and J are TRBV2 and TRBJ2-7; D is possibly TRBD1 (5 bases). V lost 1 base to trimming and J lost 6 bases, with 16 bases between them. Germline values: CDR1 SNHLY, CDR2 FYNNEI. The CDR3 contains 15 residues. Full variable domain (outside the CDR3, taken from reference TRBV2 and TRBJ2-7): EPEVTQTPSHQVTQMGQEVILRCVPISNHLYFYWYRQILGQKVEFLVSFYNNEISEKSEIFDDQFSVERPDGSNFTLKIRSTKLEDSAMYFCASSEGSGAGTEQYFGPGTRLTVT.

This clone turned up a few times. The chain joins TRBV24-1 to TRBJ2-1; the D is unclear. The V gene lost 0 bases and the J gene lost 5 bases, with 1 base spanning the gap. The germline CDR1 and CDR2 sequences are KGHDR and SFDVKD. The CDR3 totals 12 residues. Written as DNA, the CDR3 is TGTGCCACCAGTGATTTGAACAATGAGCAGTTCTTC. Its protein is CATSDLNNEQFF.

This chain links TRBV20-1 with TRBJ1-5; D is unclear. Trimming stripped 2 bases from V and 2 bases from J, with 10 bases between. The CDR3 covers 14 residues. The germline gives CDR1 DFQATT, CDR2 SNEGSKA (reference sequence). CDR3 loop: CSARNPEGNQPQHF. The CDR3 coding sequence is TGCAGTGCTAGAAACCCGGAGGGCAATCAGCCCCAGCATTTT.

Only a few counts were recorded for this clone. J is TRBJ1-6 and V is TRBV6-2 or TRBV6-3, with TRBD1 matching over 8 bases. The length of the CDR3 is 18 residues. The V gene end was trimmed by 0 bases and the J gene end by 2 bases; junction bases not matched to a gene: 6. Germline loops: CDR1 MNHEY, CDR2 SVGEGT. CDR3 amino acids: CASSYSRTGRTYNSPLHF. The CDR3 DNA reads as TGTGCCAGCAGTTACTCGCGGACAGGGAGGACCTATAATTCACCCCTCCACTTT.

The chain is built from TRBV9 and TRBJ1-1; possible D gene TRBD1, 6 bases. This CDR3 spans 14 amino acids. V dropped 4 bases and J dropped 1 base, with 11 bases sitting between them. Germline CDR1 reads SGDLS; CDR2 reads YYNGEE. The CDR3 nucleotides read TGTGCCAGCAGCCCACTGACAGGGAACACTGAAGCTTTCTTT. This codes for CASSPLTGNTEAFF.

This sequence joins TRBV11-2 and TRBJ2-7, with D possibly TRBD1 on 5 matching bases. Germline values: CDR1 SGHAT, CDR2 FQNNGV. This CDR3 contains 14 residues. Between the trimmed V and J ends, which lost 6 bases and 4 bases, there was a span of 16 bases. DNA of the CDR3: TGTGCCAGCAGGCCACCTGGCAGGGCTTACGAGCAGTACTTC. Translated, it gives CASRPPGRAYEQYF.

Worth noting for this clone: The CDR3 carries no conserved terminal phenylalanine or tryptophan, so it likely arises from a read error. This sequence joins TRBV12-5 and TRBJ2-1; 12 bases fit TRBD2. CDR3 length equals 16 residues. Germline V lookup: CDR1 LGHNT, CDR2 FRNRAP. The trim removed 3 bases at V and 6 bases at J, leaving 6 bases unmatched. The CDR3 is CASGLLRLAGVNEQFL. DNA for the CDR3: TGTGCTAGTGGTTTACTTAGACTAGCGGGAGTCAATGAGCAGTTCCTC.

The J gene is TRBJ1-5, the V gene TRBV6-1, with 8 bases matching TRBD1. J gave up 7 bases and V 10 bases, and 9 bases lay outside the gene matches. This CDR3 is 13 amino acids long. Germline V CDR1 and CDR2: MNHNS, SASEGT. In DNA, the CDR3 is TGTGCCACCCTGGCAGGGGGCGGGCAGCCCCAGCATTTT. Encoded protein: CATLAGGGQPQHF.

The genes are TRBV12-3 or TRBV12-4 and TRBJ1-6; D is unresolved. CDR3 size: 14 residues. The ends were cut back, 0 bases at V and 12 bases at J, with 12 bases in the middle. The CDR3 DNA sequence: TGTGCCAGCAGTTTAGCTTCGGGAATCGGACCCCTCCACTTT. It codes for CASSLASGIGPLHF.

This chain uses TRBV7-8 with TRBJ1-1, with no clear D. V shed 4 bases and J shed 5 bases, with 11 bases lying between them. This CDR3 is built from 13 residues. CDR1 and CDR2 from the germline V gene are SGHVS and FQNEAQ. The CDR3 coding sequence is TGTGCCAGCAGCTCTTTTACCGTAACTGAAGCTTTCTTT. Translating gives CASSSFTVTEAFF.

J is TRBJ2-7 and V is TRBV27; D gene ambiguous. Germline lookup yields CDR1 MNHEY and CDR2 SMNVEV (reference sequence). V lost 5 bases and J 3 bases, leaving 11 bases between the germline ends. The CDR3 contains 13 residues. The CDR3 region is CASSVNGRYEQYF. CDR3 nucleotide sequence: TGTGCCAGCAGTGTGAACGGGCGCTACGAGCAGTACTTC.

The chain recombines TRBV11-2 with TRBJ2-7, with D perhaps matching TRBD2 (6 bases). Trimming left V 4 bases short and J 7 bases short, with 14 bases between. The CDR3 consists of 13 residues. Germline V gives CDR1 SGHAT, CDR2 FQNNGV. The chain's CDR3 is CASSWTREEEQYF. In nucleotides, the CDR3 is TGTGCCAGCAGCTGGACAAGGGAGGAGGAGCAGTACTTC.

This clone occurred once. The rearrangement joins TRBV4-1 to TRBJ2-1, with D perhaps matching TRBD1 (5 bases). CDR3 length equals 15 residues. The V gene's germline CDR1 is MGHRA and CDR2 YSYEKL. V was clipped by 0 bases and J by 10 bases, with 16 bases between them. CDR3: CASSQDGAGLREQFF. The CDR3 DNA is TGCGCCAGCAGCCAAGATGGGGCCGGCCTCAGGGAGCAGTTCTTC.

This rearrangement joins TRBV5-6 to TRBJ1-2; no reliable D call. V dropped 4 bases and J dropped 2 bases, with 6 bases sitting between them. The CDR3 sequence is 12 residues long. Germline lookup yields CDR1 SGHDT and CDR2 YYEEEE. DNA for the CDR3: TGTGCCAGCAGCCTCCGAAACTATGGCTACACCTTC. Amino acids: CASSLRNYGYTF.

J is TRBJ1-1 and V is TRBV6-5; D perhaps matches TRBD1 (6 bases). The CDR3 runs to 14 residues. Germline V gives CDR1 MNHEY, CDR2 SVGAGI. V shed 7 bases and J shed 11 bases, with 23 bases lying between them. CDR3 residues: CASTLRDRSLDAFF. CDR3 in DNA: TGTGCCAGCACTTTACGAGACAGGAGCCTTGATGCTTTCTTT.

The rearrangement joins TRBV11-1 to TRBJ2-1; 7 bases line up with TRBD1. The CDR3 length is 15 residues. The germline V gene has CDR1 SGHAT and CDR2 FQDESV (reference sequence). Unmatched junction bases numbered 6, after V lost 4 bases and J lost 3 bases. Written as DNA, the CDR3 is TGTGCCAGCAGCTCCGACAGGGCGAACTACAATGAGCAGTTCTTC. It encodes CASSSDRANYNEQFF.

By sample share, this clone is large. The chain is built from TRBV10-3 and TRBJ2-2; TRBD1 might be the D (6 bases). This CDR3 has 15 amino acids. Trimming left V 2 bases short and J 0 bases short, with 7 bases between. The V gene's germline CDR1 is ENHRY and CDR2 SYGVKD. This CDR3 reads CAISEGTTNTGELFF. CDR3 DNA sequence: TGTGCCATCAGTGAGGGGACAACGAACACCGGGGAGCTGTTTTTT.